This is a list of T cell receptor beta chains from one sample in a study of shared clonotypes between healthy human individuals. The data were produced by immunoSEQ multiplex PCR, yet TCRdb's version contains in-frame clones alone and is incomplete. The sample carries fewer than 700,000 clones, roughly four fifths recorded once. What was sequenced was PBMCs. The source of these receptors is a woman in her thirties or forties in good health. Some clones in this sample may be carry-over from other donors' samples. CDR3s leave out the opening cysteine and the closing phenylalanine or tryptophan. Fields, in order: V gene, CDR3 protein.

>TRBV19
ASSTRAVFGYT
>TRBV6-1
ASSEGDLADTQY
>TRBV5-1
ASSLDIRQGGGYT
>TRBV7-2
ASSLHLGRTEAF
>TRBV4-3
ASSQDRQVYGYT
>TRBV2
ASSVWVAGANVLT
>TRBV28
ASSSHSGSGNEQF
>TRBV5-6
ASSTSLGRFSGANVLT
>TRBV7-2
ASSLIVDRGFQETQY
>TRBV6-5
ASSYGGTNYEQY
>TRBV6-5
ASSWDTSSYEQY
>TRBV19
ASSMEMDNFNEQF
>TRBV7-7
ASSLGQGSPETQY
>TRBV18
ASSPWDSLPGNTIY
>TRBV7-8
ASSLDLGFEAF
>TRBV2
ASSGGRAFNQPQH
>TRBV29-1
SVVAGGHYEKLF
>TRBV6-1
ASSEAILAGSYEQY
>TRBV7-3
ASSIQASGANVLT
>TRBV29-1
SVGGGWTGAYNEQF
>TRBV28
ASRIQGFAF
>TRBV27
ASSLSRDTSGHIQY
>TRBV28
ATQLGGGVTNEKLF
>TRBV28
ASSRTAYRGSNQPQH
>TRBV2
ASSETTFNEKLF
>TRBV9
ASSVDISGGYEQY
>TRBV28
ASSFTGGLQPQH
>TRBV4-1
ASSRTVANTEAF
>TRBV7-3
ASSQTGSRAEAF
>TRBV7-2
ASSLDAAGYYGYT
>TRBV19
ASRDRGHQPQH
>TRBV7-8
ASSTQGALNTEAF
>TRBV5-1
ASSGTSGYYEQY
>TRBV11-2
ASSWTGGAGTEAF
>TRBV28
ASSLQAAGNEQF
>TRBV5-1
ASNLEPGLVETQY
>TRBV19
ASSTGGASGQY
>TRBV28
ASRWENEKLF
>TRBV7-8
ASISTGTGDQAEQF
>TRBV9
ASSAQAGGAYEQY
>TRBV7-3
ASSLTPQAGTQY
>TRBV7-8
ASSLARAKQF
>TRBV2
ASRRDRENTEAF
>TRBV10-3
AISLLVTDTQY
>TRBV11-2
ASSPRAGGTDTQY
>TRBV6-5
ASSQGGGESYEQY
>TRBV9
ASSVAPASDYEQY
>TRBV28
ASRWTSGFPTDTQY
>TRBV4-3
ASSQDVGTYEQY
>TRBV5-1
ASSLGLAGEDEQF
>TRBV21-1
ASNQTGTGDYVEQY
>TRBV28
ASSLGGGRAPPTDTQY
>TRBV7-2
ASSERGEYTEAF
>TRBV7-2
ASSSRQGGTGELF